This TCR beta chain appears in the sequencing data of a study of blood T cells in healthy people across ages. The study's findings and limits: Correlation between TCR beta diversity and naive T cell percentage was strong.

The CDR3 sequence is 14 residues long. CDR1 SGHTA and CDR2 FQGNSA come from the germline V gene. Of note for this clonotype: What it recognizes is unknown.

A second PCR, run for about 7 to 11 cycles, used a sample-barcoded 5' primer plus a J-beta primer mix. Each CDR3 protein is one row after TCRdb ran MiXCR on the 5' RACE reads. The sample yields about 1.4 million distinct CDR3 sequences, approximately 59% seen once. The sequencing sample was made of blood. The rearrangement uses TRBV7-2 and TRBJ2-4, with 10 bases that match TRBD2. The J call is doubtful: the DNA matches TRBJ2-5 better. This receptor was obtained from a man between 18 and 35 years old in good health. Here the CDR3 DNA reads TGTGCCAGCAGCTCACTAGCGGGGTTGGAGACCCAGTACTTC. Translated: CASSSLAGLETQYF.